A selection of T cell receptor beta chains follows, all from one sample in a study of preoperative IRX-2 immunotherapy in early breast cancer. Sequenced by immunoSEQ multiplex PCR; TCRdb stores in-frame clones only, minus some. The table shows a few thousand clones, with around 80% occurring only once. Sequenced material: tumor tissue, taken before IRX-2 immunotherapy. These receptors all stem from a human donor with breast cancer. The CDR3 runs from the conserved cysteine through the conserved F or W. A D gene is named only where the DNA matches it firmly. Some rows have no size entry. The others give once, few or many, or a class for an expanded clone.

TRBV6-8	.	TRBJ1-2	.	TGTGCCAGCAGTTATCCGGTCCTTAAGTCAGGCTATGGCTACACCTTC	CASSYPVLKSGYGYTF
TRBV11-3	.	TRBJ1-1	TRBD1	TGTGCCAGCAGCGCTGCCCGAGGACAGGGGGCGCGAGCTTTCTTT	CASSAARGQGARAFF
TRBV7-8	once	TRBJ1-3	.	TGTGCCAGCAGCCCGCCGACGGGTCCCTCTGGAAACACCATATATTTT	CASSPPTGPSGNTIYF
TRBV19	.	TRBJ1-3	TRBD1	TGTGCCAGTAGTTACAGGGGGAGTACTGGAAACACCATATATTTT	CASSYRGSTGNTIYF
TRBV23-1	once	TRBJ2-2	TRBD2	TGCGCCAGCAGCCTAGCGGGAGTGATCGGGGAGCTGTTTTTT	CASSLAGVIGELFF
TRBV19	.	TRBJ2-1	.	TGTGCCAGTAGTATCCGGAGGAGCTACAATGAGCAGTTCTTC	CASSIRRSYNEQFF
TRBV14	.	TRBJ1-1	.	TGTGCCAGCAGCCAAGACTCGAGGAACACTGAAGCTTTCTTT	CASSQDSRNTEAFF
TRBV19	.	TRBJ1-1	.	TGTGCCAGTAGCTCTCGCGCCGTCAACACTGAAGCTTTCTTT	CASSSRAVNTEAFF
TRBV7-1	.	TRBJ2-2	TRBD2	TGTGCCAGCAGCTTTAGCGGGACGAACACCGGGGAGCTGTTTTTT	CASSFSGTNTGELFF
TRBV6-8	.	TRBJ1-4	.	TGTGCCAGCAGTTACCCACCAGGGGTTCCCGTGTTTGAAAAACTGTTTTTT	CASSYPPGVPVFEKLFF
TRBV10-1	.	TRBJ2-3	.	TGCGCCAGCAGTGAGTCGACTGGTACAGATACGCAGTATTTT	CASSESTGTDTQYF
TRBV7-7	.	TRBJ2-1	TRBD1	TGTGCCAGCAGCGCGCTCGGGACAGGGGACAATGAGCAGTTCTTC	CASSALGTGDNEQFF
TRBV6-8	.	TRBJ2-5	TRBD2	TGTGCCAGTCTAACAACTAGCGCCGGATTCCAAGAGACCCAGTACTTC	CASLTTSAGFQETQYF
TRBV19	.	TRBJ2-1	.	TGTGCCAGTAGTATAGTATTTTCTAATGAGCAGTTCTTC	CASSIVFSNEQFF
TRBV30	.	TRBJ2-1	TRBD1	TGTGCCTCCGACAGGGGGTCTTACAATGAGCAGTTCTTC	CASDRGSYNEQFF
TRBV6-8	few	TRBJ2-1	.	TGTGCCAGCAGTTACGTCCTGGGAAGCTCCTACAATGAGCAGTTCTTC	CASSYVLGSSYNEQFF
TRBV29-1	.	TRBJ2-3	TRBD1	TGCAGCGGTTGGGGACAGGGAGGCACAGATACGCAGTATTTT	CSGWGQGGTDTQYF
TRBV19	.	TRBJ2-2	.	TGTGCTACGTCCCACCCGACAGGGAACACCGGGGAGCTGTTTTTT	CATSHPTGNTGELFF
TRBV30	.	TRBJ1-1	.	TGTGCCTGGAAACGAATGGACTCAAATGGTTGGAACACTGAAGCTTTCTTT	CAWKRMDSNGWNTEAFF
TRBV19	.	TRBJ2-3	.	TGTGCCAGTAGTATTGGACGGAGCACAGATACGCAGTATTTT	CASSIGRSTDTQYF
TRBV7-1	.	TRBJ2-3	.	TGTGCCAGCAGCGCGGACGAAACAGATACGCAGTATTTT	CASSADETDTQYF
TRBV12-2	.	TRBJ1-4	.	TGTGCAAGTCGATCAACGAAATACAGGGCGGGTTATGATGAAAAACTGTTTTTT	CASRSTKYRAGYDEKLFF
TRBV19	.	TRBJ1-1	.	TGTGCCAGTAGTATAGGGCAGACTGAAGCTTTCTTT	CASSIGQTEAFF
TRBV11-3	.	TRBJ2-1	.	TGTGCCAGCAGCTTCCGGAACTACACCAATGAGCAGTTCTTC	CASSFRNYTNEQFF
TRBV5-1	.	TRBJ1-1	.	TGCGCCAGCAGCCTACAGCCGGGGGACACTGAAGCTTTCTTT	CASSLQPGDTEAFF
TRBV19	.	TRBJ2-6	.	TGTGCCAGTAGTACTCACGGGAAATCACAAAGTCGGGCCAACGTCCTGACTTTC	CASSTHGKSQSRANVLTF
TRBV6-8	.	TRBJ1-4	TRBD1	TGTGCCAGCAGTCCAGACGACAGGGGCGGTAATGAAAAACTGTTTTTT	CASSPDDRGGNEKLFF
TRBV19	.	TRBJ1-1	.	TGTGCCAGTAGTATGAGGGAATTGGGGACTGAAGCTTTCTTT	CASSMRELGTEAFF
TRBV11-3	.	TRBJ2-2	.	TGTGCCAGCAGCTTAGGGACGGGGACCGGGGAGCTGTTTTTT	CASSLGTGTGELFF
TRBV6-8	.	TRBJ2-3	.	TGTGCCAGCAGTGACTCCGACACAGATACGCAGTATTTT	CASSDSDTDTQYF
TRBV11-3	.	TRBJ2-2	.	TGTGCCAGCAGCTTCGTTCAGGGGAACACCGGGGAGCTGTTTTTT	CASSFVQGNTGELFF
TRBV12-5	.	TRBJ2-7	.	TGTGCCAGCACCCCAGGGCTTTTCGCCTACGAGCAGTACTTC	CASTPGLFAYEQYF
TRBV11-3	large	TRBJ2-1	TRBD2	TGTGCCAGCAGCTTAGTGGGGACTAGTGGTGATGAGCAGTTCTTC	CASSLVGTSGDEQFF
TRBV18	once	TRBJ2-1	.	TGTGCCAGCTCACCACCGTCCTACCAGGGGTTCGATGAGCAGTTCTTC	CASSPPSYQGFDEQFF
TRBV11-3	.	TRBJ2-7	.	TGTGCCAGCAGCTTAGGGCAGAACTCCTACGAGCAGTACTTC	CASSLGQNSYEQYF
TRBV11-3	large	TRBJ2-7	TRBD1	TGTGCCAGCAGCTTATCGACAGGGCGTCTACACGAGCAGTACTTC	CASSLSTGRLHEQYF
TRBV19	.	TRBJ2-2	TRBD1	TGTGCCAGTAGTAAGGGCCCGACAGGGGTTAACACCGGGGAGCTGTTTTTT	CASSKGPTGVNTGELFF
TRBV18	.	TRBJ2-5	.	TGTGCCAGCTCACGAGGAGGGGTAGAGACCCAGTACTTC	CASSRGGVETQYF
TRBV6-8	.	TRBJ2-5	.	TGTGCCAGCAGTTACGTAGGCTACCAAGAGACCCAGTACTTC	CASSYVGYQETQYF
TRBV11-3	.	TRBJ2-5	.	TGTGCCAGCAGCTCAACAGGTACCCCAGAGACCCAGTACTTC	CASSSTGTPETQYF
TRBV11-3	.	TRBJ1-4	TRBD1	TGTGCCAGCAGCGAGGGACAGACTAATGAAAAACTGTTTTTT	CASSEGQTNEKLFF